The 14 T cell receptor beta chains presented below share a single source sample, sequenced in a study of Graves' ophthalmopathy and Graves' hyperthyroidism. As the template, RNA transcripts were used to amplify TCR beta CDR3 regions. HTBI primers served in a first-round RT-PCR, which a second-round multiplex PCR followed. TCRdb fed the multiplex PCR reads into MiXCR, producing one record per CDR3 protein. The sample lists about 660,000 distinct CDR3 sequences, roughly 39% occurring once. The specimen was peripheral blood. The receptor set was obtained from an adult man with Graves' ophthalmopathy.

The V call is TRBV28, the J call TRBJ2-7; 8 nucleotides agree with TRBD2. The CDR3 sequence is 15 residues long. Losses at the gene ends were 7 bases for V and 7 bases for J; bases not matched to a gene: 15. The germline V gene encodes CDR1 MDHEN and CDR2 SYDVKM. The CDR3 loop is CASKPPGREGNEQYF. DNA of the CDR3: TGTGCCAGCAAGCCTCCGGGACGGGAGGGGAATGAGCAGTACTTC.

V usage is TRBV7-2 and J usage is TRBJ1-1; D gene ambiguous. Between the trimmed V and J ends, which lost 0 bases and 0 bases, there was a span of 20 bases. Germline V lookup: CDR1 SGHTA, CDR2 FQGNSA. This CDR3 spans 19 amino acids. The DNA of the CDR3 is TGTGCCAGCAGCTTAGCGATGACACGGGCGGGAGGGATGAACACTGAAGCTTTCTTT. The encoded protein is CASSLAMTRAGGMNTEAFF.

The gene calls are TRBV10-3 and TRBJ2-6, with D maybe TRBD1 (6 bases). The CDR3 runs 19 residues. CDR1 and CDR2 (germline): ENHRY, SYGVKD. The V end lost 1 base, the J end lost 1 base, and 17 bases lay between the germline ends. CDR3 DNA sequence: TGTGCCATCAGTGAGTACCAGGGGAGCGCAGGTTCTGGGGCCAACGTCCTGACTTTC. Translating gives CAISEYQGSAGSGANVLTF.

This clonotype was detected many times. This chain joins TRBV19 and TRBJ2-7; D might be TRBD1 (6 bases). The CDR3 contains 13 residues. Trimming removed 6 bases at V and 5 bases at J, with 14 bases between. CDR1 and CDR2 from the germline V gene are LNHDA and SQIVND (reference sequence). The CDR3 spells CASSNRAGDEQYF. The CDR3 bases are TGTGCCAGTAGCAACAGGGCCGGGGACGAGCAGTACTTC.

This clonotype was observed a few times. The V gene is TRBV4-1, the J gene TRBJ1-6, with a tentative D call TRBD1 (5 bases). The CDR3 sequence is 16 residues long. CDR1 is MGHRA and CDR2 is YSYEKL in the germline V gene. V was trimmed by 0 bases and J by 9 bases, leaving 15 bases between them. For the CDR3, the DNA is TGCGCCAGCAGCCAAGATCGATCAGGGATACTTTCACCCCTCCACTTT. Its translation: CASSQDRSGILSPLHF.

In this sample, this clonotype turned up many times. The CDR3 bases are TGTGCCAGTAGTGACCCAGAGTGGGGGGTTGAAGAGACCCAGTACTTC. It translates to CASSDPEWGVEETQYF. The chain couples TRBV19 to TRBJ2-5; the D gene is possibly TRBD2 (6 bases). The V gene lost 5 bases and the J gene lost 3 bases, with 19 bases spanning the gap. Germline-derived CDR1 and CDR2 are LNHDA and SQIVND (reference sequence). The CDR3 sequence is 16 residues long.

This chain links TRBV29-1 with TRBJ2-7; 7 bases fit TRBD2. CDR1 is SQVTM and CDR2 is ANQGSEA in the germline V gene. The CDR3 extends over 15 amino acids. The trim removed 1 base at V and 0 bases at J, leaving 6 bases unmatched. Here the CDR3 DNA reads TGCAGCGTTGAAGGAGCTAGCGGAGGCTCCTACGAGCAGTACTTC. Translated: CSVEGASGGSYEQYF.

This clonotype was observed many times. This chain uses TRBV29-1 with TRBJ1-2; 7 bases line up with TRBD1. J gave up 0 bases and V 4 bases, and 11 bases lay outside the gene matches. Germline lookup yields CDR1 SQVTM and CDR2 ANQGSEA. This CDR3 comprises 16 residues. CDR3 sequence reads: CSVGGPSRGTNYGYTF. CDR3 nucleotides: TGCAGCGTTGGTGGCCCTAGCAGGGGGACTAACTATGGCTACACCTTC.

Many counts were recorded for this clonotype. The genes are TRBV7-9 and TRBJ1-2, with unresolved D. V was pared by 1 base and J by 6 bases, with 9 bases between. The length of the CDR3 is 13 residues. Germline V gene sequence: CDR1 SEHNR, CDR2 FQNEAQ (reference sequence). CDR3 in DNA: TGTGCCAGCAGCTTAGTCGAGACGAATGGCTACACCTTC. The encoded protein is CASSLVETNGYTF. Variable domain in full (rest from reference TRBV7-9 and TRBJ1-2): DTGVSQNPRHKITKRGQNVTFRCDPISEHNRLYWYRQTLGQGPEFLTYFQNEAQLEKSRLLSDRFSAERPKGSFSTLEIQRTEQGDSAMYLCASSLVETNGYTFGSGTRLTVV.

The rearrangement joins TRBV19 to TRBJ1-4, with TRBD1 matching over 9 bases. After removal of 3 bases from V and 5 bases from J, the junction contained 4 bases not matched to a gene. Per germline, CDR1 LNHDA and CDR2 SQIVND (reference sequence). The length of the CDR3 is 15 residues. DNA of the CDR3: TGTGCCAGTAGTATCTCGGGGACAGGGAATGAAAAACTGTTTTTT. Its translation: CASSISGTGNEKLFF. Combining the CDR3 with reference TRBV19 and TRBJ1-4 gives the whole variable domain DGGITQSPKYLFRKEGQNVTLSCEQNLNHDAMYWYRQDPGQGLRLIYYSQIVNDFQKGDIAEGYSVSREKKESFPLTVTSAQKNPTAFYLCASSISGTGNEKLFFGSGTQLSVL.

This clonotype was seen a single time. The CDR3 is CASSLGGSVGPNVLTF. The CDR3 bases are TGTGCCAGCAGCTTAGGGGGCAGTGTGGGACCCAACGTCCTGACTTTC. The chain uses TRBV7-6 and TRBJ2-6, with D perhaps given as TRBD1 or TRBD2 (5 bases each). The CDR3 covers 16 residues. The germline V gene encodes CDR1 SGHVS and CDR2 FNYEAQ. Trimming pared 1 base from V and 8 bases from J, leaving 15 bases between.

Regarding this clonotype: Just one base apart from a much larger clone, this may be a read error. V and J are TRBV10-3 and TRBJ1-3; unclear D gene. CDR3 length: 14 residues. Germline loops: CDR1 ENHRY, CDR2 SYGVKD. With 11 bases removed from V and 0 bases from J, the gap between germline ends came to 14 bases. CDR3 coding DNA: TGTGCCGGCAGTGACGGAGGCTCTGGAAACACCATATATTTT. Encoded protein: CAGSDGGSGNTIYF.

This clonotype came up a few times. This chain joins TRBV7-3 and TRBJ2-2; D is perhaps TRBD2 (6 bases). Germline V gives CDR1 SGHTA, CDR2 FQGTGA. The V gene lost 0 bases and the J gene lost 2 bases, with 13 bases spanning the gap. The CDR3 length is 17 residues. The CDR3 DNA follows: TGTGCCAGCAGCTTAACACCGGGAGCGGAAAACACCGGGGAGCTGTTTTTT. It specifies CASSLTPGAENTGELFF.

This clonotype was recorded at least ten times. This rearrangement joins TRBV20-1 to TRBJ1-2, with D unresolved. Trimming left V 4 bases short and J 0 bases short, with 9 bases between. The CDR3 runs 13 residues. The germline gives CDR1 DFQATT, CDR2 SNEGSKA (reference sequence). The CDR3 DNA follows: TGCAGTGCTACCCCCAATTCTAACTATGGCTACACCTTC. Its protein product is CSATPNSNYGYTF.